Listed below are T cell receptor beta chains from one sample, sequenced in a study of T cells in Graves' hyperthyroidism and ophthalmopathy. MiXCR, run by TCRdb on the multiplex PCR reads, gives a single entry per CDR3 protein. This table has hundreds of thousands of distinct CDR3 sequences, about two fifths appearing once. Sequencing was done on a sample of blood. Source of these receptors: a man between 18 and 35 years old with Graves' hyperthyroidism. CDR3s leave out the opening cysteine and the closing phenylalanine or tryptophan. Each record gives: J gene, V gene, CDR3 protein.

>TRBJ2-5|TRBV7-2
ASRVGGGETQY
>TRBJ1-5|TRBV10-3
AISEDRVPRNQPQH
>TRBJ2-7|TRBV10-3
AIRTTGESSEQY
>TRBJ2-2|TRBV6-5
ASSPPEGGNTGELF
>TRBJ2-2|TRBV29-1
SVEDSGGNTGELF
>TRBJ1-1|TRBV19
AIRQTDRLNTEAF
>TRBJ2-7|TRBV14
ASSHSSRTGDEQY
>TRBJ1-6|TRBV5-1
ASSLGQGAQPLH
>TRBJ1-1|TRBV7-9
ASSLLAGLGAEAF
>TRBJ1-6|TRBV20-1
SASQRDRDNSPLH
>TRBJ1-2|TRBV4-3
ASSQVGQGYGYT
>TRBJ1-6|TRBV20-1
SARGAANSPLH
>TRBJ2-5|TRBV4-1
ASRSSSGVNQETQY
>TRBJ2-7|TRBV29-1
SAGRGTAPYEQY
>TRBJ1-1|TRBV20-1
SAREAGRATEAF
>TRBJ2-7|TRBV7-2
ASSNRVPIEQY
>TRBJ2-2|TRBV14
ASSLYQNTGELF
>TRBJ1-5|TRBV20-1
SAREGSQPQH
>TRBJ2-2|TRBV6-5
ASSYSQGLRELF
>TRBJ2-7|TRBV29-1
SVAAWDGSYEQY
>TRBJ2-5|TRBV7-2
ASRRGGGRETQY
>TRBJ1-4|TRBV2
ASSEFEGIANEKLF
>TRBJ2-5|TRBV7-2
ATSLNRVGETQY
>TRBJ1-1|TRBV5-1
ASSLGRTGSRTEAF
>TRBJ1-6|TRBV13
ASSALDNSPLH
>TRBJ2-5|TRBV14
ASSPTILGMETQY
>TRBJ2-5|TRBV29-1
SVDRGSGGSQETQY
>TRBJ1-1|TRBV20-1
SARDLRQANTEAF
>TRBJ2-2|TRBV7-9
ASSGTGGYGELF
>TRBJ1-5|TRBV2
ASSEEPTGNQPQH
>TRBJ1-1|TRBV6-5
ASTVWENTEAF
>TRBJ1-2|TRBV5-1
ASSSTVNTEAGYT
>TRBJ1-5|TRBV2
ASSRYSPYSNQPQH
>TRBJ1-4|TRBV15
ATSIEAGVRY
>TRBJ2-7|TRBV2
ASVTGILSSYEQY
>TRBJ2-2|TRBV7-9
ASSDVDKVNTGELF
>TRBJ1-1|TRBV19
ASSPEQGPANTEAF
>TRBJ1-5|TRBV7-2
ASSLAWNSNQPQH
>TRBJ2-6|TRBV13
AGSFRGGAPGANVLT
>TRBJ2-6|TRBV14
ASSRSGANVLT
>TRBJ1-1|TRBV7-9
ASNYGQAMNTEAF
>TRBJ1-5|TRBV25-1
ASSAQGEPNQPQH
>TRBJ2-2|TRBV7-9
ASSVNRLNTGELF
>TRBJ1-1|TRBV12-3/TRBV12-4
ASSPGTVNTEAF
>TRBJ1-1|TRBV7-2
ASSYKRQGNEAF
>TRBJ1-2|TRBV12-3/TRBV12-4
ASSLRRTYYGYT
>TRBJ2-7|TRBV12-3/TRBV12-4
ASSSKGDSYEQY
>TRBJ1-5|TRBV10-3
AVGGQANQPQH
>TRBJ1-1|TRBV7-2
ASSLVSGEAF
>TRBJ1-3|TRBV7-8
ASSDHPTALGNTIY
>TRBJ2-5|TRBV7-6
ASSGGLAGIETQY
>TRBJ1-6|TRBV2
ASSGLGHPDSPLH
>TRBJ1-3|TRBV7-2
ASSLVATIY
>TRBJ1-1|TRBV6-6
ATSGMNTEAF
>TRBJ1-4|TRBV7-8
ASSLSAYPTNEKLF